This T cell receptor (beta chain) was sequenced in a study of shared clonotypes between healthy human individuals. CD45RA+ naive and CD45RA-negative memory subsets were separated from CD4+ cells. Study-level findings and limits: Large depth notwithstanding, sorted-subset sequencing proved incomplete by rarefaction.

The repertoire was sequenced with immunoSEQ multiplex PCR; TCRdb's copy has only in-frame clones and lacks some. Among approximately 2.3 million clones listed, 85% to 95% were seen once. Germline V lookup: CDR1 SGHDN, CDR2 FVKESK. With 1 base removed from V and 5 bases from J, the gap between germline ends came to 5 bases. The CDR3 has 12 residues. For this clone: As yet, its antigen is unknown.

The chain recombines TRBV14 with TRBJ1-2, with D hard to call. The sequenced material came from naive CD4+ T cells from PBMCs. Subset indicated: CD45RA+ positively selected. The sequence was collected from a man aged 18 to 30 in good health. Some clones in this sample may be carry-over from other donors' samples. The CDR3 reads CASSQAKYGYTF. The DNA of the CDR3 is TGTGCCAGCAGCCAAGCCAAGTATGGCTACACCTTC. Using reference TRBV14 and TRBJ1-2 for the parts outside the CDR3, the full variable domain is EAGVTQFPSHSVIEKGQTVTLRCDPISGHDNLYWYRRVMGKEIKFLLHFVKESKQDESGMPNNRFLAERTGGTYSTLKVQPAELEDSGVYFCASSQAKYGYTFGSGTRLTVV.